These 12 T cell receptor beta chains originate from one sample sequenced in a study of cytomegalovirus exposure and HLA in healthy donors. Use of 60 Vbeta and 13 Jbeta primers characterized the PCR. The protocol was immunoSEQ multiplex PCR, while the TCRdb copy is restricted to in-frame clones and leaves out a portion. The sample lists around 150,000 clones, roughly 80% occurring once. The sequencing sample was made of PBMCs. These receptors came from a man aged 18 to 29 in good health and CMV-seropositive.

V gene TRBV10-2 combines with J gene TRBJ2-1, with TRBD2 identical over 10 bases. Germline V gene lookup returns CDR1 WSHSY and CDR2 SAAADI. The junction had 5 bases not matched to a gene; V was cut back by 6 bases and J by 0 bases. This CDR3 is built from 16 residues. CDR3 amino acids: CASRGTSASSYNEQFF. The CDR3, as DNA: TGCGCCAGCAGAGGGACTAGCGCAAGCTCCTACAATGAGCAGTTCTTC.

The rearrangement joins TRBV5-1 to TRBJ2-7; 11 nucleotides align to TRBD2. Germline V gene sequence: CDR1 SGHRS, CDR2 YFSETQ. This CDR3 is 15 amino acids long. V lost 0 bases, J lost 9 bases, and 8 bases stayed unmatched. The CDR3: CASSLGLAGPPGQYF. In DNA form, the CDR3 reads TGCGCCAGCAGCTTGGGACTAGCGGGGCCCCCGGGGCAGTACTTC.

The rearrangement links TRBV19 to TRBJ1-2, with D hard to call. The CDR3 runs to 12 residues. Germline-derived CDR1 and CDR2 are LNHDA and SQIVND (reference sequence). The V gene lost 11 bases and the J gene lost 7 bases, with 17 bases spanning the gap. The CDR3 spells CASNSLGFGYTF. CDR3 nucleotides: TGTGCCTCAAACTCACTAGGGTTTGGCTACACCTTC. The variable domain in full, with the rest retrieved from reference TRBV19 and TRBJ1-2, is DGGITQSPKYLFRKEGQNVTLSCEQNLNHDAMYWYRQDPGQGLRLIYYSQIVNDFQKGDIAEGYSVSREKKESFPLTVTSAQKNPTAFYLCASNSLGFGYTFGSGTRLTVV.

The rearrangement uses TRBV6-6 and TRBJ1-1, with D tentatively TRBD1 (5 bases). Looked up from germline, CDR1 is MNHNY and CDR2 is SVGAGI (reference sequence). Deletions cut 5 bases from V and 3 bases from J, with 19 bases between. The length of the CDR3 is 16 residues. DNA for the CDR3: TGTGCCAGCAGTCCGCCGCGAAGGGGAGGTTACACTGAAGCTTTCTTT. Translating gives CASSPPRRGGYTEAFF.

The CDR3 loop reads CASINRRELFNSYNEQFF. In DNA, the CDR3 is TGTGCCAGCATAAATAGGCGGGAGCTTTTCAACTCCTACAATGAGCAGTTCTTC. The chain has TRBV28 and TRBJ2-1; 7 nucleotides agree with TRBD2. The V gene end was trimmed by 7 bases and the J gene end by 0 bases; junction bases not matched to a gene: 15. The length of the CDR3 is 18 residues. In germline, CDR1 is MDHEN, CDR2 SYDVKM.

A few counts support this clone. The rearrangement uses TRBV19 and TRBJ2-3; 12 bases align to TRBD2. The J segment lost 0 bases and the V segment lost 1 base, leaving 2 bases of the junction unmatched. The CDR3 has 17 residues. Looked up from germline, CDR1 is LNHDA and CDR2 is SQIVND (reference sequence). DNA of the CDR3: TGTGCCAGTAGTATAGGGACTAGCGGGACTAGCACAGATACGCAGTATTTT. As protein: CASSIGTSGTSTDTQYF.

The CDR3 is CASTSTPGSPYEQYF. In nucleotides, the CDR3 is TGTGCCAGCACCTCCACCCCGGGGAGCCCTTACGAGCAGTACTTC. The rearrangement uses TRBV5-6 and TRBJ2-7; tentative D call: TRBD2 (5 bases). The V gene's germline CDR1 is SGHDT and CDR2 YYEEEE. This CDR3 spans 15 amino acids. V gave up 6 bases and J gave up 4 bases, with 20 bases separating them.

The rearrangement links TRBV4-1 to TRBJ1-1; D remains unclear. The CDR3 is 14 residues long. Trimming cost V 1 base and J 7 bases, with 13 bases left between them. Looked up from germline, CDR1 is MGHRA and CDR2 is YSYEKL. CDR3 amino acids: CASSQGSPSSEAFF. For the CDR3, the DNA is TGCGCCAGCAGCCAAGGTTCCCCATCGAGTGAAGCTTTCTTT.

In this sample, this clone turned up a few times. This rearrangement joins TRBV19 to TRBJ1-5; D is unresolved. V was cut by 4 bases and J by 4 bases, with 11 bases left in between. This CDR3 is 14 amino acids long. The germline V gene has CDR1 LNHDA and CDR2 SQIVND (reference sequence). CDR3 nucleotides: TGTGCCAGTAGTAAGGCCCCCGGGAATCAGCCCCAGCATTTT. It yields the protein CASSKAPGNQPQHF.

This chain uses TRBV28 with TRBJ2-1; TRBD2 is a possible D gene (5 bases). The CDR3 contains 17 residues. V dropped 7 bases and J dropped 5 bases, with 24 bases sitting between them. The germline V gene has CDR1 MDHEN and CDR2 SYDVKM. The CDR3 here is CASTVAPYGEKDNEQFF. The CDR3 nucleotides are TGTGCCAGCACCGTTGCCCCGTATGGGGAGAAGGACAATGAGCAGTTCTTC.

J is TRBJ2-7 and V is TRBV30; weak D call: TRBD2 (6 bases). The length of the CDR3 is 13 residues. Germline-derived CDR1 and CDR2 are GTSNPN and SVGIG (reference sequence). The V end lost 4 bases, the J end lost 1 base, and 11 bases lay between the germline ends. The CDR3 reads CAWISGQSYEQYF. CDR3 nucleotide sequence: TGTGCCTGGATCAGCGGGCAGTCCTACGAGCAGTACTTC.

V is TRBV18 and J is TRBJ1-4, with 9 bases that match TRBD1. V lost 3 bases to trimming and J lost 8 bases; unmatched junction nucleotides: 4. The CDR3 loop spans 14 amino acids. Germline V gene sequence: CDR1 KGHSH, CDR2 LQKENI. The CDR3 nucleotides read TGTGCCAGCTCACCGGGACAGGGAAGAGAAAAACTGTTTTTT. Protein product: CASSPGQGREKLFF. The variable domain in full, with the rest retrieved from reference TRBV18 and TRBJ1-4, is NAGVMQNPRHLVRRRGQEARLRCSPMKGHSHVYWYRQLPEEGLKFMVYLQKENIIDESGMPKERFSAEFPKEGPSILRIQQVVRGDSAAYFCASSPGQGREKLFFGSGTQLSVL.